The clone carrying this T cell receptor beta chain was picked up a small number of times. The protocol was immunoSEQ multiplex PCR, while the TCRdb copy is restricted to in-frame clones and leaves out a portion. The sample lists about 150,000 clones; around 80% were seen once. With 3 bases clipped from V and 3 bases from J, the junction kept 6 bases outside the gene matches. The CDR3 extends over 16 amino acids. CDR1 is LNHDA, CDR2 SQIVND, per germline (reference sequence). The data stem from a study of blood T cell repertoires in COVID-19. Study at large: In each case, the material was cDNA or gDNA derived from T cells, B-cell-depleted T cells, or PBMCs.

The gene calls are TRBV19 and TRBJ2-2, with 8 bases identical to TRBD1. The sequence was obtained from a woman aged 45-60 years with acute or convalescent COVID-19. The sequencing input was peripheral blood. The CDR3 DNA reads TGTGCCAGTAGTATCCTCGGACAGGGTTACACCGGGGAGCTGTTTTTT. It codes for CASSILGQGYTGELFF.